The 18 T cell receptor beta chains presented below share a single source sample, sequenced in a study of identical twins. TCRdb redid the calling of the 5' RACE reads with MiXCR, one entry per CDR3 protein. The sample has some 320,000 distinct CDR3 sequences; approximately 13% are singletons. The same data also contributed to another study, on yellow fever vaccine responses in identical twins.

The sample was CD8+ T cells sorted from blood. Source of these receptors: a woman aged 18-29 years in good health.

This clonotype was counted a few times. CDR3 nucleotide sequence: TGTGCCAGCAGCAACGACGGAAGCTCCTACAATGAGCAGTTCTTC. It codes for CASSNDGSSYNEQFF. The rearrangement uses TRBV7-9 and TRBJ2-1; D not certain. This CDR3 has 15 residues. V was cut by 5 bases and J by 0 bases, with 11 bases left in between. Germline lookup yields CDR1 SEHNR and CDR2 FQNEAQ (reference sequence). The full variable domain, with the rest looked up from reference TRBV7-9 and TRBJ2-1, is DTGVSQNPRHKITKRGQNVTFRCDPISEHNRLYWYRQTLGQGPEFLTYFQNEAQLEKSRLLSDRFSAERPKGSFSTLEIQRTEQGDSAMYLCASSNDGSSYNEQFFGPGTRLTVL.

This clonotype was counted many times. The genes are TRBV12-3 or TRBV12-4 and TRBJ2-1; TRBD2 agrees at 7 bases. The CDR3 is 14 residues long. V lost 5 bases and J lost 6; bases outside the gene matches: 7. This chain's CDR3 is CASSTGTITNEQFF. In nucleotides, the CDR3 is TGTGCCAGCAGTACCGGGACTATCACCAATGAGCAGTTCTTC.

The table lists this clonotype with many counts. The chain combines TRBV20-1 with TRBJ2-1; no definite D call. Trimming pared 5 bases from V and 9 bases from J, leaving 17 bases between. This CDR3 spans 13 amino acids. CDR1 and CDR2 (germline): DFQATT, SNEGSKA (reference sequence). The CDR3 here is CSADTTLIGEQFF. CDR3 DNA: TGCAGTGCTGACACAACTTTAATCGGTGAGCAGTTCTTC.

This chain joins TRBV12-3 or TRBV12-4 and TRBJ1-5; D remains unclear. The CDR3 has 11 residues. Deletions cut 6 bases from V and 9 bases from J, with 9 bases between. CDR3 region: CASSFSGPQHF. The DNA of the CDR3 is TGTGCCAGCAGCTTCTCCGGGCCCCAGCATTTT.

The V gene is TRBV20-1, the J gene TRBJ2-7, with TRBD2 matching 12 bases. The CDR3 runs 16 residues. The germline gives CDR1 DFQATT, CDR2 SNEGSKA (reference sequence). V dropped 0 bases and J dropped 6; count of bases not matched to a gene: 9. The CDR3 region is CSARDLASGRVGEQYF. The CDR3 DNA reads as TGCAGTGCTAGAGATTTGGCTAGCGGGAGGGTGGGCGAGCAGTACTTC.

This sequence joins TRBV11-1 and TRBJ2-5; a possible D gene is TRBD2 (7 bases). This CDR3 spans 18 amino acids. Trimming removed 2 bases from V and 0 bases from J, with 19 bases in between. Per the germline V gene, CDR1 is SGHAT and CDR2 is FQDESV (reference sequence). The CDR3 nucleotides are TGTGCCAGCAGCTTAAGGCGGGGGCCGAAATCCTACCAAGAGACCCAGTACTTC. Residues: CASSLRRGPKSYQETQYF.

This clonotype occurred a few times. V gene TRBV18 combines with J gene TRBJ1-1; a possible D gene is TRBD1 (6 bases). CDR3 length equals 14 residues. Germline V gives CDR1 KGHSH, CDR2 LQKENI. Between the trimmed V and J ends, which lost 4 bases and 1 base, there was a span of 10 bases. In nucleotides, the CDR3 is TGTGCCAGCTCACAAGACAGGACGAACACTGAAGCTTTCTTT. This translates into CASSQDRTNTEAFF. Filled out from reference TRBV18 and TRBJ1-1, the complete variable domain reads NAGVMQNPRHLVRRRGQEARLRCSPMKGHSHVYWYRQLPEEGLKFMVYLQKENIIDESGMPKERFSAEFPKEGPSILRIQQVVRGDSAAYFCASSQDRTNTEAFFGQGTRLTVV.

This clonotype occurred many times. The DNA is left out, because the CDR3 cannot be placed on it with certainty; the CDR3 is given as TCRdb lists it. The rearrangement joins TRBV15 to TRBJ1-4; the table calls TRBD1, which could not be checked here. Germline V CDR1 and CDR2: LNHNV, YYDKDF (reference sequence). Including both end residues, the CDR3 is 15 amino acids long. CDR3: CATSILDRANEKLFF.

This clonotype was detected ten times or more. The chain is built from TRBV29-1 and TRBJ2-2; 8 nucleotides agree with TRBD1. The V gene end was trimmed by 3 bases and the J gene end by 4 bases; junction bases not matched to a gene: 10. Germline V gene lookup returns CDR1 SQVTM and CDR2 ANQGSEA. The CDR3 is 16 residues long. In nucleotides, the CDR3 is TGCAGCGTTGATGGGACAGGCTCGTCTACCACCGGGGAGCTGTTTTTT. Encoded protein: CSVDGTGSSTTGELFF.

The table lists this clonotype with many counts. The chain has TRBV2 and TRBJ2-2; D unresolved. Trimming removed 3 bases at V and 0 bases at J, with 8 bases between. This CDR3 is built from 15 residues. Germline V gene data show CDR1 as SNHLY and CDR2 as FYNNEI. The CDR3 protein is CASSEKDPNTGELFF. In nucleotides, the CDR3 is TGTGCCAGCAGTGAGAAGGACCCGAACACCGGGGAGCTGTTTTTT. The complete variable domain, with remaining parts taken from reference TRBV2 and TRBJ2-2, reads EPEVTQTPSHQVTQMGQEVILRCVPISNHLYFYWYRQILGQKVEFLVSFYNNEISEKSEIFDDQFSVERPDGSNFTLKIRSTKLEDSAMYFCASSEKDPNTGELFFGEGSRLTVL.

This clonotype was seen many times. The genes are TRBV25-1 and TRBJ1-1; maybe TRBD1 (5 bases). The CDR3 extends over 15 amino acids. From germline, CDR1 is MGHDK and CDR2 SYGVNS. Trimming removed 7 bases at V and 0 bases at J, with 15 bases between. This CDR3 reads CASKLTGQMNTEAFF. The CDR3 DNA reads as TGTGCCAGCAAACTAACGGGGCAAATGAACACTGAAGCTTTCTTT.

This clonotype was detected only a few times. The chain links TRBV29-1 to TRBJ2-7; the match to TRBD1 covers 10 bases. Per the germline V gene, CDR1 is SQVTM and CDR2 is ANQGSEA. The J segment lost 7 bases and the V segment lost 0 bases, leaving 9 bases of the junction unmatched. This CDR3 is built from 15 residues. The DNA of the CDR3 is TGCAGCGTTGAAGAGGACAGGGGGGTAATTTTTGAGCAGTACTTC. Translated, it gives CSVEEDRGVIFEQYF.

This clonotype was found many times. CDR3 region: CSVAEEGIRETQYF. DNA for the CDR3: TGCAGCGTTGCCGAGGAGGGAATTAGAGAGACCCAGTACTTC. V gene TRBV29-1 combines with J gene TRBJ2-5, with a possible D match to TRBD2 (6 bases). Deletions cut 4 bases from V and 4 bases from J, with 16 bases between. Germline CDR1 and CDR2: SQVTM and ANQGSEA. The CDR3 runs to 14 residues.

This clonotype showed up many times. V and J are TRBV9 and TRBJ1-2; D not certain. The germline V gene encodes CDR1 SGDLS and CDR2 YYNGEE. Trimming cost V 7 bases and J 7 bases, with 8 bases left between them. CDR3 size: 10 residues. CDR3 in amino acids: CASDEAGYTF. The CDR3 DNA follows: TGTGCCAGCGACGAAGCTGGCTACACCTTC.

In this sample, this clonotype turned up many times. The chain recombines TRBV7-9 with TRBJ1-2; no clear D gene. This CDR3 is built from 13 residues. V gave up 3 bases and J gave up 6 bases, with 11 bases separating them. The germline CDR1 and CDR2 sequences are SEHNR and FQNEAQ (reference sequence). In nucleotides, the CDR3 is TGTGCCAGCAGCTTGGGCTACAGTGATGGCTACACCTTC. Translation gives CASSLGYSDGYTF. The whole variable domain, remainder taken from reference TRBV7-9 and TRBJ1-2, is DTGVSQNPRHKITKRGQNVTFRCDPISEHNRLYWYRQTLGQGPEFLTYFQNEAQLEKSRLLSDRFSAERPKGSFSTLEIQRTEQGDSAMYLCASSLGYSDGYTFGSGTRLTVV.

This clonotype was seen a few times. The V gene is TRBV4-2, the J gene TRBJ2-3; D unresolved. Germline lookup yields CDR1 LGHNA and CDR2 YNFKEQ. CDR3 length equals 13 residues. Trimming shortened V by 3 bases and J by 2 bases, and 6 bases separated the two germline ends. Here the CDR3 DNA reads TGTGCCAGCAGCCATACCCTCACAGATACGCAGTATTTT. Translation: CASSHTLTDTQYF.

The gene calls are TRBV20-1 and TRBJ2-1, with D perhaps TRBD2 (5 bases). The CDR3 loop spans 15 amino acids. The germline V gene has CDR1 DFQATT and CDR2 SNEGSKA (reference sequence). V shed 6 bases and J shed 0 bases, with 15 bases lying between them. The CDR3 region is CSAAGKGSSYNEQFF. CDR3 nucleotide sequence: TGCAGTGCCGCGGGCAAGGGAAGCTCCTACAATGAGCAGTTCTTC.

This clonotype was found a few times. The chain couples TRBV29-1 to TRBJ2-4; D tentatively reads TRBD1 or TRBD2 (5 bases each). Trimming took off 4 bases at V and 4 bases at J, with 14 bases between the two ends. Germline V gives CDR1 SQVTM, CDR2 ANQGSEA. This CDR3 has 14 amino acids. The CDR3, as DNA: TGCAGCGTTGTGGGGGTGGGTTCTAAAAACATTCAGTACTTC. Translation gives CSVVGVGSKNIQYF.